Listed below are T cell receptor beta chains from one sample, sequenced in a study of T cells after yellow fever vaccination. MiXCR, run by TCRdb on the 5' RACE reads, gives a single entry per CDR3 protein. This table has about 360,000 distinct CDR3 sequences, over 5% appearing once. Here the sequenced sample was PBMCs, taken 5 days after the yellow fever booster vaccination. These receptors all stem from a man in his thirties or forties who received the YFV17D yellow fever vaccine. The conserved cysteine and the conserved F or W are not part of the CDR3 here. The D gene is left open where the match is weak. Some rows mark clone size as missing; the rest say once, few, many or name a class of expanded clone.

>TRBV5-1|TRBD1|.|TRBJ2-7
ASSLGGPGTGVEQY
>TRBV7-2|TRBD2|.|TRBJ2-3
ASSSTLAGGRTDTQY
>TRBV20-1|TRBD2|.|TRBJ2-1
SARTLEGGSSYNEQF
>TRBV7-9|TRBD1|few|TRBJ2-7
ASSHDRVHEQY
>TRBV12-3/TRBV12-4|TRBD1|.|TRBJ2-2
ASSGQGPAAGELF
>TRBV6-2/TRBV6-3|.|few|TRBJ2-7
ASSYPHTEQY
>TRBV24-1|.|few|TRBJ2-3
ATSDSPSTVSTDTQY
>TRBV6-2/TRBV6-3|TRBD2|.|TRBJ2-1
ASSYGTSGSSEQF
>TRBV18|.|few|TRBJ2-5
ASSPSFMETQY
>TRBV27|TRBD1|.|TRBJ2-5
ASLGQGAPNPY
>TRBV5-1|TRBD1|many|TRBJ2-7
ASSWRTGTYEQY
>TRBV5-1|TRBD2|.|TRBJ2-1
ASGGSGTYNEQF
>TRBV20-1|TRBD2|many|TRBJ2-5
SAAGSMVGGSLQETQY
>TRBV5-1|.|.|TRBJ1-1
ASSYGPYLNTEAF
>TRBV7-2|.|many|TRBJ1-1
ASSSRTENTEAF
>TRBV14|.|few|TRBJ1-1
ASSQEPGQSREAF
>TRBV20-1|.|few|TRBJ2-7
SAREDRGIGDEQY
>TRBV11-2|.|.|TRBJ1-2
ASSLMGESDGYT
>TRBV6-4|.|.|TRBJ2-6
ASPIRALGANVLT
>TRBV10-1|.|many|TRBJ2-3
ASSFGLGDTQY
>TRBV12-3/TRBV12-4|.|many|TRBJ2-5
ASSLIQGGETQY
>TRBV29-1|.|.|TRBJ2-5
SVGGDSGGETQY
>TRBV20-1|.|many|TRBJ2-7
SASPGPSYEQY
>TRBV11-1|TRBD2|few|TRBJ2-3
ASRPRLAGGPSTDTQY
>TRBV7-8|TRBD1|many|TRBJ2-7
ASSSGQGDEQY
>TRBV20-1|TRBD2|.|TRBJ2-7
SSRAGLAGGLYYEQY
>TRBV6-1|.|.|TRBJ2-7
ASSEFGNYEQY
>TRBV2|.|.|TRBJ2-1
ASSVAGPNEQF
>TRBV29-1|.|few|TRBJ2-1
SAKTPGSSYNEQF
>TRBV2|TRBD2|many|TRBJ2-2
ASSSLAVLNTGELF
>TRBV14|.|many|TRBJ2-5
ASSRQGVKETQY
>TRBV5-6|.|few|TRBJ2-1
ASSPIGPVNNEQF
>TRBV12-3/TRBV12-4|TRBD2|many|TRBJ2-1
ASSLGPGSGRASVRVEQF
>TRBV28|.|.|TRBJ1-5
ASSLMGANQPQH
>TRBV29-1|.|many|TRBJ1-3
SVDSGFGRSGSGNTIY
>TRBV5-6|TRBD2|.|TRBJ2-3
ASSLAGGHGTDTQY